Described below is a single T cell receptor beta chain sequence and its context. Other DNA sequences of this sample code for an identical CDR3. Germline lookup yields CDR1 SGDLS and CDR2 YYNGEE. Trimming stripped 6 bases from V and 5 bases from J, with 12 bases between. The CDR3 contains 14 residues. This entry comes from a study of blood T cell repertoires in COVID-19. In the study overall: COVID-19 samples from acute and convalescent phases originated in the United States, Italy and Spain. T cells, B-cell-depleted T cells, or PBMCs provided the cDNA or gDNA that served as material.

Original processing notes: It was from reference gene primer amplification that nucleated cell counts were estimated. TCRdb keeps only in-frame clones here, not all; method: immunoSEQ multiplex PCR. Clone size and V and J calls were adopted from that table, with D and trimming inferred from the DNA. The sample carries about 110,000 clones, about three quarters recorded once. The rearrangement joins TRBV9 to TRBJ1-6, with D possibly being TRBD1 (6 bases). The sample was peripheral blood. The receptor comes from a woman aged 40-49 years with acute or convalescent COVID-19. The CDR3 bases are TGTGCCAGCACCCCGGGACAAAATAATTCACCCCTCCACTTT. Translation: CASTPGQNNSPLHF.